The 18 T cell receptor beta chains listed next were all sequenced from one sample in a study of blood T cell repertoires in COVID-19. Produced via immunoSEQ multiplex PCR; TCRdb's table is partial and in-frame only. Among more than 75,000 clones listed, around 88% were seen once. Sequenced input: peripheral blood. The receptors shown here come from a woman between 65 and 79 years old with acute or convalescent COVID-19.

This clone came up once. This chain joins TRBV24-1 and TRBJ2-3, with 11 positions matching TRBD1. Trimming took 4 bases from V and 4 from J; bases not matched to a gene: 3. The CDR3 length is 15 residues. Germline V gene sequence: CDR1 KGHDR, CDR2 SFDVKD. CDR3: CATSDSGQGADTQYF. In DNA form, the CDR3 reads TGTGCCACCAGTGACTCGGGACAGGGGGCAGATACGCAGTATTTT.

The rearrangement joins TRBV6-5 to TRBJ1-4; no firm D call. From germline, CDR1 is MNHEY and CDR2 SVGAGI. This CDR3 has 12 amino acids. V was trimmed by 5 bases and J by 6 bases, leaving 7 bases between them. CDR3 residues: CASSPPDEKLFF. The CDR3 DNA is TGTGCCAGCAGTCCCCCAGATGAAAAACTGTTTTTT.

The chain couples TRBV7-9 to TRBJ2-5; TRBD1 aligns across 8 bases. The junction had 4 bases not matched to a gene; V was cut back by 5 bases and J by 5 bases. CDR1 and CDR2 from the germline V gene are SEHNR and FQNEAQ (reference sequence). The CDR3 is 13 amino acids. The DNA for the CDR3 is TGTGCCAGCAGCCCCCAGGGGGCTGAGACCCAGTACTTC. Residues: CASSPQGAETQYF.

This clone was seen once. V is TRBV9 and J is TRBJ1-2; tentative D call: TRBD1 (5 bases). The CDR3 has 13 amino acids. The V gene's germline CDR1 is SGDLS and CDR2 YYNGEE. The V and J ends lost 3 bases and 5 bases respectively, with 11 bases between them. The CDR3 coding sequence is TGTGCCAGCAGCGCATCGCAGGGTTATGGCTACACCTTC. This codes for CASSASQGYGYTF.

The genes are TRBV29-1 and TRBJ2-7, with 7 bases that match TRBD1. This CDR3 has 16 amino acids. Germline values: CDR1 SQVTM, CDR2 ANQGSEA. J lost 3 bases, V lost 6 bases, and 17 bases had no gene match. The CDR3 here is CSVASQGVSAVYEQYF. CDR3 coding DNA: TGCAGCGTAGCATCCCAGGGGGTGAGTGCGGTCTACGAGCAGTACTTC.

The V and J genes are TRBV4-1 and TRBJ2-1; 9 bases align to TRBD2. This CDR3 comprises 16 residues. Germline V lookup: CDR1 MGHRA, CDR2 YSYEKL. Trimming removed 7 bases from V and 8 bases from J; junction bases left unmatched: 15. The CDR3 DNA is TGCGCCAGCAAGCACGTTGGGCTAGCGGGATCTGATGAGCAGTTCTTC. Translation gives CASKHVGLAGSDEQFF.

This clone occurred once. The V call is TRBV10-3, the J call TRBJ1-1, with 9 bases aligning to TRBD1. V was pared by 6 bases and J by 1 base, with 3 bases of the junction left unmatched. The CDR3 contains 14 residues. The germline V gene encodes CDR1 ENHRY and CDR2 SYGVKD. This chain's CDR3 is CAISPGQGNTEAFF. The DNA for the CDR3 is TGTGCCATCAGCCCGGGACAGGGGAACACTGAAGCTTTCTTT.

The chain links TRBV6-1 to TRBJ1-2; 10 bases match TRBD1. Germline V gives CDR1 MNHNS, CDR2 SASEGT. The V segment lost 0 bases and the J segment 5 bases; nucleotides outside the gene matches: 3. The CDR3 covers 15 residues. DNA of the CDR3: TGTGCCAGCAGTGAAGCTGGGACAGGGGTATATGGCTACACCTTC. As protein: CASSEAGTGVYGYTF.

This rearrangement joins TRBV10-2 to TRBJ1-5; D is unresolved. CDR3 size: 13 residues. Germline CDR1 and CDR2: WSHSY and SAAADI. Between the trimmed V and J ends, which lost 7 bases and 4 bases, there was a span of 11 bases. The CDR3 loop reads CASIGALNQPQHF. CDR3 in DNA: TGCGCCAGCATCGGAGCCCTGAATCAGCCCCAGCATTTT.

This clone was picked up a small number of times. The DNA for the CDR3 is TGTGCCAGCAGCCCAGGGGGGCAGGGAGGCGAAAAACTGTTTTTT. It specifies CASSPGGQGGEKLFF. The rearrangement links TRBV5-6 to TRBJ1-4, with 7 bases matching TRBD1. With V trimmed by 4 bases and J by 8 bases, 11 bases remained unmatched. The CDR3 runs 15 residues. Germline-derived CDR1 and CDR2 are SGHDT and YYEEEE.

The gene calls are TRBV11-2 and TRBJ1-3; tentative D call: TRBD1 (6 bases). V was pared by 4 bases and J by 4 bases, with 17 bases between. This CDR3 has 16 amino acids. Germline CDR1 reads SGHAT; CDR2 reads FQNNGV. The CDR3 DNA reads TGTGCCAGCAGCTCGAGGACAGTGGAAGCCGGAAACACCATATATTTT. Residues: CASSSRTVEAGNTIYF.

The V call is TRBV19, the J call TRBJ1-5, with D tentatively TRBD1 (5 bases). This CDR3 comprises 14 residues. Germline V CDR1 and CDR2: LNHDA, SQIVND (reference sequence). Trimming took off 2 bases at V and 7 bases at J, with 12 bases between the two ends. The CDR3 is CASSIQGLGQPQHF. The CDR3 DNA reads TGTGCCAGTAGTATACAGGGTTTAGGGCAGCCCCAGCATTTT.

This clone showed up just once. V and J are TRBV5-6 and TRBJ2-1; 10 bases are a match to TRBD2. The CDR3 has 15 residues. V lost 4 bases and J lost 5; bases outside the gene matches: 6. CDR1 and CDR2 (germline): SGHDT, YYEEEE. CDR3 loop: CASSPGLALHNEQFF. For the CDR3, the DNA is TGTGCCAGCAGCCCGGGACTAGCGCTCCACAATGAGCAGTTCTTC. Together with reference TRBV5-6 and TRBJ2-1, the CDR3 gives the full variable domain: DAGVTQSPTHLIKTRGQQVTLRCSPKSGHDTVSWYQQALGQGPQFIFQYYEEEERQRGNFPDRFSGHQFPNYSSELNVNALLLGDSALYLCASSPGLALHNEQFFGPGTRLTVL.

The chain employs TRBV5-1 and TRBJ2-7, with a weak D call TRBD1 (5 bases). Germline CDR1 SGHRS, CDR2 YFSETQ. V was cut by 0 bases and J by 6 bases, with 10 bases left in between. The CDR3 contains 13 residues. The CDR3 DNA reads as TGCGCCAGCAGCTTGGCTGACAGAAGCGAGCAGTACTTC. Translated: CASSLADRSEQYF.

The chain recombines TRBV19 with TRBJ1-1; D unclear. V was shortened by 1 base and J by 1 base, with 10 bases between the two germline ends. CDR3 length equals 15 residues. Germline V CDR1 and CDR2: LNHDA, SQIVND (reference sequence). For the CDR3, the DNA is TGTGCCAGTAGTATAGTTGGAGAAAAGAACACTGAAGCTTTCTTT. It translates to CASSIVGEKNTEAFF.

The chain has TRBV18 and TRBJ2-7; 10 positions agree with TRBD2. Germline V CDR1 and CDR2: KGHSH, LQKENI. After removal of 1 base from V and 3 bases from J, the junction contained 3 bases not matched to a gene. This CDR3 is built from 15 residues. CDR3 nucleotide sequence: TGTGCCAGCTCACCACGGACTAGCGGAATCTACGAGCAGTACTTC. It encodes CASSPRTSGIYEQYF.

The chain carries TRBV27 and TRBJ1-6; D is unresolved. V lost 3 bases to trimming and J lost 10 bases, with 13 bases between them. Germline CDR1 MNHEY, CDR2 SMNVEV (reference sequence). The CDR3 has 14 amino acids. CDR3 coding DNA: TGTGCCAGCAGTTTCGGAGTCGGAGGGTCACCCCTCCACTTT. As protein: CASSFGVGGSPLHF.

This clone has just one count. The chain is built from TRBV6-5 and TRBJ1-4; D remains unclear. This CDR3 comprises 13 residues. Germline V CDR1 and CDR2: MNHEY, SVGAGI. V lost 8 bases and J 0 bases, leaving 7 bases between the germline ends. The CDR3 DNA reads TGTGCCAGCTCCGGGACAACTAATGAAAAACTGTTTTTT. Amino acid sequence: CASSGTTNEKLFF.